The 21 T cell receptor beta chains listed next were all sequenced from one sample in a study of OX40 agonist ivuxolimab in advanced cancers. Here immunoSEQ multiplex PCR was the method, and the copy in TCRdb shows in-frame clones only, minus some. The sample has 50,000 to 60,000 clones; more than 75% are singletons. The source was CD4+ or CD8+ T cells sorted from blood, collected in a trial of the OX40 agonist ivuxolimab. The receptors derive from an adult with an advanced solid tumor such as melanoma, head and neck, liver or kidney cancer.

This clone has more than one count but fewer than ten. The chain recombines TRBV6-1 with TRBJ1-2; D is ambiguous. The CDR3 runs 13 residues. The germline CDR1 and CDR2 sequences are MNHNS and SASEGT. With 2 bases removed from V and 7 bases from J, the gap between germline ends came to 11 bases. The CDR3 protein is CASSETYRSGYTF. DNA of the CDR3: TGTGCCAGCAGTGAAACCTACCGGTCTGGCTACACCTTC.

The chain couples TRBV28 to TRBJ2-5; 7 bases map to TRBD1. The CDR3 consists of 14 residues. Looked up from germline, CDR1 is MDHEN and CDR2 is SYDVKM. The V and J ends lost 10 bases and 4 bases, in that order; junction bases with no gene match: 12. The CDR3 DNA reads TGTGCCAACAAAAAACAGGGGTTCGGAGAGACCCAGTACTTC. Protein product: CANKKQGFGETQYF.

The rearrangement joins TRBV5-1 to TRBJ2-1; 8 bases line up with TRBD2. This CDR3 has 16 amino acids. Germline V CDR1 and CDR2: SGHRS, YFSETQ. The ends lost 0 bases at V and 4 bases at J; junction bases unmatched: 6. The CDR3 DNA reads as TGCGCCAGCAGCTTGGTAGGTAGCGGGACATACAATGAGCAGTTCTTC. Translated, it gives CASSLVGSGTYNEQFF.

The chain employs TRBV27 and TRBJ2-7; 9 positions agree with TRBD2. Germline CDR1 MNHEY, CDR2 SMNVEV (reference sequence). Trimming removed 1 base from V and 2 bases from J; junction bases left unmatched: 3. CDR3 size: 15 residues. CDR3 protein: CASSLLAGDTYEQYF. The CDR3 coding sequence is TGTGCCAGCAGTTTATTAGCGGGAGACACCTACGAGCAGTACTTC.

This clone was counted a single time. The chain combines TRBV29-1 with TRBJ2-1; tentatively, D is TRBD2 (6 bases). The germline gives CDR1 SQVTM, CDR2 ANQGSEA. V was clipped by 4 bases and J by 7 bases, with 11 bases between them. This CDR3 spans 12 amino acids. The CDR3 DNA reads as TGCAGCGTTGGCCTAGCGAGGAATGAGCAGTTCTTC. It specifies CSVGLARNEQFF.

The chain combines TRBV27 with TRBJ1-1, with 7 bases matching TRBD1. The length of the CDR3 is 16 residues. With 6 bases clipped from V and 1 base from J, the junction kept 11 bases outside the gene matches. Per germline, CDR1 MNHEY and CDR2 SMNVEV (reference sequence). DNA for the CDR3: TGTGCCAGCAGACCAATCCCGACAGGGAAGAACACTGAAGCTTTCTTT. It is translated as CASRPIPTGKNTEAFF.

This clone was detected only a few times. The chain couples TRBV4-1 to TRBJ2-7; TRBD2 aligns across 7 bases. V was pared by 4 bases and J by 0 bases, with 9 bases of the junction left unmatched. Germline CDR1 MGHRA, CDR2 YSYEKL. The CDR3 consists of 16 residues. In nucleotides, the CDR3 is TGCGCCAGCAGCCCACCTACTAGCGCGAGCTCCTACGAGCAGTACTTC. It codes for CASSPPTSASSYEQYF.

V is TRBV5-1 and J is TRBJ2-7; 8 nucleotides align to TRBD1. V dropped 7 bases and J dropped 4; count of bases not matched to a gene: 7. This CDR3 comprises 13 residues. The germline gives CDR1 SGHRS, CDR2 YFSETQ. CDR3 in amino acids: CASRRDRNYEQYF. CDR3 in DNA: TGCGCCAGCCGACGGGACAGGAATTACGAGCAGTACTTC. Looking up the rest from reference TRBV5-1 and TRBJ2-7 gives the full variable domain: KAGVTQTPRYLIKTRGQQVTLSCSPISGHRSVSWYQQTPGQGLQFLFEYFSETQRNKGNFPGRFSGRQFSNSRSEMNVSTLELGDSALYLCASRRDRNYEQYFGPGTRLTVT.

V gene TRBV5-4 combines with J gene TRBJ1-2, with 7 bases matching TRBD1. The germline V gene has CDR1 SGHNT and CDR2 YYREEE (reference sequence). This CDR3 has 13 residues. V shed 2 bases and J 13 bases; nucleotides not matched to a gene: 11. The CDR3 DNA follows: TGTGCCAGCAGCTTACAGGGGCGCGACGGGTTCACCTTC. It encodes CASSLQGRDGFTF.

The chain carries TRBV4-3 and TRBJ2-5, with 7 bases identical to TRBD2. Germline V gene sequence: CDR1 LGHNA, CDR2 YSLEER. Trimming took 0 bases from V and 1 from J; bases not matched to a gene: 2. The CDR3 runs 15 residues. The CDR3 loop reads CASSQERGIQETQYF. The CDR3 DNA reads as TGCGCCAGCAGCCAAGAGCGGGGGATCCAAGAGACCCAGTACTTC.

V is TRBV6-1 and J is TRBJ2-2; a possible D gene is TRBD1 (5 bases). Trimming took 8 bases from V and 3 from J, leaving 10 bases between them. The germline gives CDR1 MNHNS, CDR2 SASEGT. The CDR3 length is 13 residues. This CDR3 reads CASGAGHTGELFF. In nucleotides, the CDR3 is TGTGCCAGCGGCGCAGGGCACACCGGGGAGCTGTTTTTT.

CDR3 residues: CASSQAPGGPRSYEQYF. The DNA for the CDR3 is TGTGCCAGCAGTCAGGCCCCGGGGGGTCCCCGCTCCTACGAGCAGTACTTC. V usage is TRBV2 and J usage is TRBJ2-7, with 7 bases matching TRBD2. Germline V lookup: CDR1 SNHLY, CDR2 FYNNEI. The CDR3 sequence is 17 residues long. V lost 5 bases, J lost 0 bases, and 13 bases stayed unmatched.

The gene calls are TRBV30 and TRBJ2-2, with a tentative D call TRBD1 (8 bases). CDR1 GTSNPN and CDR2 SVGIG come from the germline V gene (reference sequence). Trimming stripped 2 bases from V and 6 bases from J, with 19 bases between. This CDR3 has 16 residues. The CDR3 DNA is TGTGCCTGGAGTAGAAGACAGGGGAGGGGACCCGGGGAGCTGTTTTTT. It yields the protein CAWSRRQGRGPGELFF.

The genes are TRBV6-1 and TRBJ1-2; a weak D match, TRBD1 (5 bases). V lost 4 bases and J lost 6, with 21 bases in between. This CDR3 has 16 amino acids. CDR1 and CDR2 (germline): MNHNS, SASEGT. The CDR3 nucleotides are TGTGCCAGCAGTGCAGGGACCTGGAGTGGGGGTAATGGCTACACCTTC. Translated, it gives CASSAGTWSGGNGYTF.

This chain joins TRBV29-1 and TRBJ1-2; possibly TRBD1 for D (6 bases). This CDR3 is built from 11 residues. Trimming removed 7 bases from V and 6 bases from J, with 12 bases in between. Germline V gene sequence: CDR1 SQVTM, CDR2 ANQGSEA. CDR3 nucleotide sequence: TGCAGCGCTCTGGACAGCCATGGCTACACCTTC. Translation: CSALDSHGYTF.

The V gene is TRBV14, the J gene TRBJ2-1; D is unresolved. This CDR3 spans 15 amino acids. The V gene's germline CDR1 is SGHDN and CDR2 FVKESK. V lost 4 bases and J lost 8, with 18 bases in between. The CDR3 loop is CASSLPSRNSYEQFF. CDR3 nucleotides: TGTGCCAGCAGCCTCCCTTCGAGGAACTCATATGAGCAGTTCTTC.

The V call is TRBV5-1, the J call TRBJ2-5; TRBD2 matches at 10 bases. The CDR3 has 16 residues. V was clipped by 0 bases and J by 5 bases; unmatched bases: 7. From germline, CDR1 is SGHRS and CDR2 YFSETQ. CDR3 protein: CASSLGGLAGEETQYF. Here the CDR3 DNA reads TGCGCCAGCAGCTTGGGCGGGCTAGCGGGAGAGGAGACCCAGTACTTC.

This clone was observed once. J is TRBJ1-2 and V is TRBV7-2; the D gene is possibly TRBD1 (6 bases). This CDR3 comprises 13 residues. Germline V gene sequence: CDR1 SGHTA, CDR2 FQGNSA. V was shortened by 6 bases and J by 7 bases, with 15 bases between the two germline ends. The DNA for the CDR3 is TGTGCCAGCAGTATGACAGGTTCACGTGGCTACACCTTC. Translating gives CASSMTGSRGYTF. Combining the CDR3 with reference TRBV7-2 and TRBJ1-2 gives the whole variable domain GAGVSQSPSNKVTEKGKDVELRCDPISGHTALYWYRQSLGQGLEFLIYFQGNSAPDKSGLPSDRFSAERTGGSVSTLTIQRTQQEDSAVYLCASSMTGSRGYTFGSGTRLTVV.

This chain uses TRBV4-3 with TRBJ2-2; 8 bases agree with TRBD2. Germline trimming cut 4 bases from V and 7 bases from J; bases unmatched to any gene: 8. There are 15 residues in the CDR3. CDR1 and CDR2 from the germline V gene are LGHNA and YSLEER. As DNA, the CDR3 is TGCGCCAGCAGCCCGGAGAGCGGGAGAATCGGGGAGCTGTTTTTT. This sequence encodes CASSPESGRIGELFF.

The V call is TRBV7-8, the J call TRBJ2-7, with 8 nucleotides matching TRBD1. Germline V gene data show CDR1 as SGHVS and CDR2 as FQNEAQ. The V gene end was trimmed by 5 bases and the J gene end by 1 base; junction bases not matched to a gene: 4. The CDR3 contains 14 residues. CDR3 DNA: TGTGCCAGCAGCCTCCGGACAGGGTCCTACGAGCAGTACTTC. Translated, it gives CASSLRTGSYEQYF.

This clone was seen a handful of times. The V call is TRBV7-9, the J call TRBJ1-5; D remains ambiguous. CDR3 length equals 13 residues. The ends were cut back, 0 bases at V and 4 bases at J, with 4 bases in the middle. Germline values: CDR1 SEHNR, CDR2 FQNEAQ (reference sequence). The CDR3 DNA reads as TGTGCCAGCAGCTTAGCTGCAAATCAGCCCCAGCATTTT. Translating it yields CASSLAANQPQHF.